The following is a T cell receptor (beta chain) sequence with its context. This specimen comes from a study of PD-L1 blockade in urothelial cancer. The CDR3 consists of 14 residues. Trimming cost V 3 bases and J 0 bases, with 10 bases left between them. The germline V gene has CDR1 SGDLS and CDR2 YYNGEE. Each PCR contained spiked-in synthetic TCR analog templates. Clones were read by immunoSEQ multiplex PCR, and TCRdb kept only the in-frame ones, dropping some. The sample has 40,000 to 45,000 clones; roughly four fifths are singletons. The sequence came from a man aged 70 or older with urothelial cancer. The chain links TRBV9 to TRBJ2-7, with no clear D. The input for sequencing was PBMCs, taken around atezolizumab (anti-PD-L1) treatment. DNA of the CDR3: TGTGCCAGCAGCGCTGTATCGAGCTCCTACGAGCAGTACTTC. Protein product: CASSAVSSSYEQYF.